This T cell receptor (beta chain) was recovered during a study of CXCR3-negative and CXCR3-positive naive CD8 T cells. General study results and limits: Naive cells, whether CXCR3-negative or CXCR3-positive, had similar TRBV-TRBJ usage, while memory cells differed.

Each TRB cDNA library was prepared by 5' RACE (with UMI labels). TCRdb reanalyzed the 5' RACE reads, giving one entry per CDR3 protein sequence and no DNA. Here the sample table reports 9,100 or so distinct CDR3 sequences. Germline CDR1 reads DFQATT; CDR2 reads SNEGSKA (reference sequence). The CDR3 length is 12 residues. Regarding this clonotype: Its cognate antigen is unknown.

The chain employs TRBV20-1 and TRBJ2-7; the D call from TCRdb, TRBD1, cannot be confirmed without DNA. This TCR was sampled from a human donor in good health. Some clones in this sample may be carry-over from other donors' samples. The sequenced sample consisted of naive CXCR3- CD8+ T cells from blood. Subset noted: CD45RO-CCR7+CD27+CD95- naive CD8+ T cells lacking CXCR3 (TNR3-). The CDR3 spells CSAQDRVYEQYF.